The clone carrying this TCR beta chain was detected only a few times. Its antigen is not identified. Quantitative barcoded 5'-RACE was used to prepare TCR beta libraries. TCRdb processed the 5' RACE reads anew with MiXCR; each CDR3 protein has one entry. The sample gives 180,000 or so distinct CDR3 sequences, roughly 11% of which show up once; about 29% is in the top ten. These data originate in a study of CD8 T cells in ankylosing spondylitis. Whole-study results and caveats: There was reportedly significant enrichment of clones that were disease-linked in matched ankylosing spondylitis synovial fluid. The study identified a TCR beta motif of about eight highly homologous variants that appeared characteristic of ankylosing spondylitis blood. Earlier authors reported some of these motif variants in reactive arthritis synovial fluid and blood.

The CDR3 has 15 residues. In germline, CDR1 is MNHEY, CDR2 SVGAGI. V was cut by 0 bases and J by 3 bases, with 11 bases left in between. Sequenced sample: blood, either unsorted or a sorted T cell fraction (not recorded which). The sequence was collected from a male donor with ankylosing spondylitis or in good health (not recorded which). The chain is built from TRBV6-5 and TRBJ1-2; D is undetermined. The CDR3 is CASSYSIAGDYGYTF. DNA for the CDR3: TGTGCCAGCAGTTACTCGATAGCAGGCGACTATGGCTACACCTTC.